This T cell receptor beta chain originates from a study of blood T cell repertoires in COVID-19. Overall study: Researchers got acute and convalescent COVID-19 samples from the United States, Italy and Spain.

Under the authors' procedure: By means of reference gene primer amplification, nucleated cell counts were estimated. The assay was immunoSEQ multiplex PCR, and TCRdb's table has in-frame clones only and misses some. From that table come the V and J calls and clone size; the DNA was used to work out D and trimming. The table has around 250,000 clones, approximately 91% seen once. This study enrolled people aged about 18 to 100 from around 25 US geographic areas. Clinical histories supplied by participants themselves formed the basis of cohort assignment. The V gene end was trimmed by 2 bases and the J gene end by 7 bases; junction bases not matched to a gene: 8. There are 16 residues in the CDR3. Germline V gene sequence: CDR1 SNHLY, CDR2 FYNNEI.

The chain recombines TRBV2 with TRBJ1-6; TRBD1 agrees at 7 bases. Sequencing was performed on PBMCs or T cells enriched from blood (not recorded which). This receptor was obtained from a human donor in a cohort exposed to, infected with or recovered from COVID-19 (not recorded which). The donor label of this sample is uncertain. The CDR3 loop is CASSEITGVSNSPLHF. In DNA form, the CDR3 reads TGTGCCAGCAGTGAAATTACAGGGGTGTCCAATTCACCCCTCCACTTT.